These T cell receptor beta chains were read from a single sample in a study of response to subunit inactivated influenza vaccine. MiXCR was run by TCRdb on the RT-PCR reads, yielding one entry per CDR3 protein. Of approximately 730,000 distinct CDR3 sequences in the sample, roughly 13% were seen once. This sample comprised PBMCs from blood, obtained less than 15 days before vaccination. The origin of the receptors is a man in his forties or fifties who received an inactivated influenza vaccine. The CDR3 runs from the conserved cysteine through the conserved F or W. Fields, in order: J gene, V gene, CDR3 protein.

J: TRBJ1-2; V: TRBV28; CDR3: CASNSIPSNYGYTF
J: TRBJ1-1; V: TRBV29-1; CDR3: CSVVGHSTEAFF
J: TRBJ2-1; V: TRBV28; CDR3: CASSFGRGPNNEQFF
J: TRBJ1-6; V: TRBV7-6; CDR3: CASSLAFNSPLHF
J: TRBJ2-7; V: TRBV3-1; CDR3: CASSRGTGRYEQYF
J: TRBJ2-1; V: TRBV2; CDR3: CASNRYSYNEQFF
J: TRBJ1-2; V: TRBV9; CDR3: CASSPQGTANYGYTF
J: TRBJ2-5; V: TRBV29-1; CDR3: CSVEDSGSHLGETQYF
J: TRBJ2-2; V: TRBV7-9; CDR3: CASSRPRAGELFF
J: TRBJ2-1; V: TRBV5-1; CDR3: CASSRDYLYNEQFF
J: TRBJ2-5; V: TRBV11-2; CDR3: CASSLDGVSETQYF
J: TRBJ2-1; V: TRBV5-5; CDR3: CASIYGGVLNEQFF
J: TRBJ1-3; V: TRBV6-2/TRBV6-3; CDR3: CASSITWTAGSGNTIYF
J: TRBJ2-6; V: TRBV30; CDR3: CAWSKSKGYSGANVLTF
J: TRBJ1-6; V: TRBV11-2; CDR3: CASSFGTGFSPLHF
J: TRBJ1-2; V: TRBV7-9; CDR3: CASSWDSDGGYTF
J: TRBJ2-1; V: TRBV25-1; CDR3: CASSDDMTSGYYNEQFF
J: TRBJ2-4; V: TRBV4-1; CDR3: CASSHDSDPKNIQYF
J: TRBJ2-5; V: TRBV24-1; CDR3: CATSTGTGFQETQYF
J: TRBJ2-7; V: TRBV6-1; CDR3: CASRPGRSGEQYF
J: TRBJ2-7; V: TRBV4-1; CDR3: CASSQVAGEYEQYF
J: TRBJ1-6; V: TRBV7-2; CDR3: CASSLGTGGFGNSPLHF
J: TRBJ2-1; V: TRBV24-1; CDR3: CATGSSYGTYNEQFF
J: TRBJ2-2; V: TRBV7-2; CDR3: CASSHRRAGGPGELFF
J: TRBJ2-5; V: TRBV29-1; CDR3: CSVVPGGARETQYF
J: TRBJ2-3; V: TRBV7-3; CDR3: CASSLTSRSTDTQYF
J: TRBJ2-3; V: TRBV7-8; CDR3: CASSLVGVGSEADTQYF
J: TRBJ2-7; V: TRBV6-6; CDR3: CASRDRGPHEQYF
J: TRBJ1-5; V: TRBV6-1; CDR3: CASSPGNSAQPQHF
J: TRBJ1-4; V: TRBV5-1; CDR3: CASSEGSVGEKLFF
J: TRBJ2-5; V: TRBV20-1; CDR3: CSARDVDSAIETQYF
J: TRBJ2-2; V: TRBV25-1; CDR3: CASSEYGGPNTGELFF
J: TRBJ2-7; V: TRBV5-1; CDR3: CASSLYRTSGTYEQYF
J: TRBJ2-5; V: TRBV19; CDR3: CASRYRPQETQYF
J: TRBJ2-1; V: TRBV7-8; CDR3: CASSPWTSGSDEQFF
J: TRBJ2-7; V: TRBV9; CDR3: CASNEFGGVYEQYF
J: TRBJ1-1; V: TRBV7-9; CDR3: CASSFTTGGTEAFF
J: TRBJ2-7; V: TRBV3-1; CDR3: CASSPARTNYEQYF
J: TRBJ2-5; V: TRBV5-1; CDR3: CASSPWGAGGGETQYF
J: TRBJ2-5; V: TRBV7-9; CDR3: CASSLGGRAEKTQYF
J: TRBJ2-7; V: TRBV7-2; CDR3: CASSQGGLAIGSYEQYF
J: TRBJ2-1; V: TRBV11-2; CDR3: CASSSHGRVGYNEQFF
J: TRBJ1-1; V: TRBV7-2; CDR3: CASSTGTYTEAFF
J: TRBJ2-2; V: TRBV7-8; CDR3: CASSLRQGVVGELFF
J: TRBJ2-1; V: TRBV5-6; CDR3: CASSLARLVLLSEQFF
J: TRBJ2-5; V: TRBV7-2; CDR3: CASSLALNKETQYF
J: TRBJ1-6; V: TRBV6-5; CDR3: CASSYGGGRSPLHF
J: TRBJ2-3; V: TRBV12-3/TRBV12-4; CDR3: CASSKREGPPDTQYF
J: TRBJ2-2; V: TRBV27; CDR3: CASSPTRVSNTGELFF
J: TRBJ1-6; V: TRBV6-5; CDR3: CASSYDRENSPLHF
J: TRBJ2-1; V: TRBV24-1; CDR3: CATSETLAGDSNEQFF
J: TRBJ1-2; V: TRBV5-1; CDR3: CASRRTGTGEDGYTF
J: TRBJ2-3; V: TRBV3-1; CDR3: CASSQISGGARDTQYF
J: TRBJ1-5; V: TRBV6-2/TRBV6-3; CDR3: CASSYVPGTQPQHF
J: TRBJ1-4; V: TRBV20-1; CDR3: CSASGDGGLFF
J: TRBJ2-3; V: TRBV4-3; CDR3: CASSQDGGADGYSTDTQYF
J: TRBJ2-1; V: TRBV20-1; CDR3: CSASAGPGYNEQFF
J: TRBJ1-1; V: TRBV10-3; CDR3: CAISEPRGGTEAFF
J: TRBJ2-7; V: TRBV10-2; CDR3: CATVGGLSYEQYF
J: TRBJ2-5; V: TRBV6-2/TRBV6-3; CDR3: CASKGEAGGRETQYF